Following are 15 T cell receptor beta chains from one sample sequenced in a study of monozygotic twins with inflammatory bowel disease. TCRdb re-called the 5' RACE reads and shows each CDR3 protein once, DNA omitted. The table lists about 99,000 distinct CDR3 sequences. Sequencing was done on a sample of blood. The receptors stem from a human donor with ulcerative colitis or Crohn's disease, or a healthy co-twin of an affected twin (not recorded which).

The genes are TRBV10-3 and TRBJ1-4; as DNA is missing, the TRBD1 call by TCRdb cannot be tested. Germline V gene lookup returns CDR1 ENHRY and CDR2 SYGVKD. This CDR3 spans 15 amino acids. The CDR3 protein is CAISDVEGVYEKLFF.

The chain joins TRBV5-1 to TRBJ2-5; TCRdb designates TRBD1, a call that cannot be tested without DNA. The CDR3 runs to 16 residues. Germline-derived CDR1 and CDR2 are SGHRS and YFSETQ. The CDR3 loop reads CASSIGTGFLVETQYF.

The chain combines TRBV14 with TRBJ1-1. The germline V gene encodes CDR1 SGHDN and CDR2 FVKESK. The CDR3 has 15 amino acids. CDR3 sequence reads: CASSPIGRMNTEAFF.

The chain has TRBV4-2 and TRBJ2-5. CDR3 length equals 13 residues. Germline V gene data show CDR1 as LGHNA and CDR2 as YNFKEQ. The CDR3 is CASSQGGKETQYF.

The chain is built from TRBV5-4 and TRBJ2-4; the TCRdb call, TRBD2, lacks DNA for checking. Germline V gene sequence: CDR1 SGHNT, CDR2 YYREEE (reference sequence). This CDR3 contains 17 residues. The CDR3 spells CASSSWMTSGTVNIQYF.

The genes are TRBV5-1 and TRBJ2-1. CDR1 SGHRS and CDR2 YFSETQ come from the germline V gene. The CDR3 totals 15 residues. This chain's CDR3 is CASSLEGMTLLEQFF.

This chain joins TRBV18 and TRBJ2-2; the D call of TRBD2 rests on TCRdb alone, since no DNA is present to check it. Germline values: CDR1 KGHSH, CDR2 LQKENI. The CDR3 sequence is 14 residues long. CDR3 loop: CASSPASGPGELFF.

The V gene is TRBV25-1, the J gene TRBJ2-7. In germline, CDR1 is MGHDK, CDR2 SYGVNS. The CDR3 runs to 11 residues. The CDR3 sequence is CASGPQRRQYF.

The gene calls are TRBV13 and TRBJ2-7. Germline lookup yields CDR1 PRHDT and CDR2 FYEKMQ (reference sequence). This CDR3 has 12 residues. CDR3 residues: CASSLGDYEQYF.

The chain is built from TRBV24-1 and TRBJ2-7; the TRBD1 assignment by TCRdb is unverifiable without DNA. Germline CDR1 reads KGHDR; CDR2 reads SFDVKD. This CDR3 has 16 residues. The CDR3 is CATSDSTPGQNYEQYF.

The chain has TRBV27 and TRBJ2-2. CDR3 length: 13 residues. The germline V gene has CDR1 MNHEY and CDR2 SMNVEV (reference sequence). This chain's CDR3 is CASSFWATGELFF.

The chain is built from TRBV20-1 and TRBJ2-1. Per the germline V gene, CDR1 is DFQATT and CDR2 is SNEGSKA (reference sequence). The CDR3 spans 14 residues. This chain's CDR3 is CSARDPRNYNEQFF.

The chain couples TRBV6-1 to TRBJ2-2; TCRdb lists TRBD2, though no DNA is available to test this call. Looked up from germline, CDR1 is MNHNS and CDR2 is SASEGT. This CDR3 contains 14 residues. The CDR3 spells CASSVWTSGGELFF.

The chain combines TRBV11-2 with TRBJ2-4; TCRdb's D call, TRBD1, is unchecked because there is no DNA. The CDR3 runs 14 residues. Germline CDR1 and CDR2: SGHAT and FQNNGV. CDR3 in amino acids: CASGPGGAKNIQYF.

The chain has TRBV12-3 or TRBV12-4 and TRBJ2-5. The CDR3 has 14 amino acids. The CDR3 region is CASSPRLNQETQYF.